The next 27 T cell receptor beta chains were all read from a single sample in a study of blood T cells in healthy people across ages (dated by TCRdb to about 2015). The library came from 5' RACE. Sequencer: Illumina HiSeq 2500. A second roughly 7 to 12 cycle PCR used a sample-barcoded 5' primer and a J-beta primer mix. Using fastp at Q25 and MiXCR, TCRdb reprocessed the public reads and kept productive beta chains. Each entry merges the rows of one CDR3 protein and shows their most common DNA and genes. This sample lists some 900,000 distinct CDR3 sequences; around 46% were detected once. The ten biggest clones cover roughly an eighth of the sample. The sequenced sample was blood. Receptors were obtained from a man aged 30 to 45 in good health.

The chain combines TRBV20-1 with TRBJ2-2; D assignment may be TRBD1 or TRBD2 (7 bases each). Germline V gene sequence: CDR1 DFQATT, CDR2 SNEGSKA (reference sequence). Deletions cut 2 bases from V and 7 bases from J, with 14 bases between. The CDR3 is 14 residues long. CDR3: CSARQGGAHGELFF. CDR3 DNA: TGCAGTGCTAGACAGGGGGGGGCCCACGGGGAGCTGTTTTTT.

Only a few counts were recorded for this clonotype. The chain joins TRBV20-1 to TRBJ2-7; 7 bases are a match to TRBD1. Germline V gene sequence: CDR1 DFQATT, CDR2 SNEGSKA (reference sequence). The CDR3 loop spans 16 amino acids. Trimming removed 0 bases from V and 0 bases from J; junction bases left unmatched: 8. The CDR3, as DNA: TGCAGTGCTAGAGATGACGAGGGGGCCAGCTCCTACGAGCAGTACTTC. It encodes CSARDDEGASSYEQYF.

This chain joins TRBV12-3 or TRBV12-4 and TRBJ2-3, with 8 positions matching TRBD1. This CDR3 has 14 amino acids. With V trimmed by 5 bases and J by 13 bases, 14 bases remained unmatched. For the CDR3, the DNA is TGTGCCAGCAGTCCGACAGGGGCCGCAGATGCGGAGTATTTT. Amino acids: CASSPTGAADAEYF.

The CDR3 DNA reads TGTGCCAGCTCACCGAGGGCCCTAAATCTAGATACGCAGTATTTT. Protein: CASSPRALNLDTQYF. The chain couples TRBV18 to TRBJ2-3, with D possibly being TRBD2 (5 bases). With 3 bases removed from V and 5 bases from J, the gap between germline ends came to 15 bases. CDR1 KGHSH and CDR2 LQKENI come from the germline V gene. This CDR3 is built from 15 residues.

The CDR3 protein is CASSPPMTLGTQYF. The CDR3, as DNA: TGTGCCAGCTCACCACCTATGACATTGGGGACGCAGTATTTT. The chain joins TRBV18 to TRBJ2-3; D uncertain. The germline gives CDR1 KGHSH, CDR2 LQKENI. V lost 0 bases and J lost 9, with 13 bases in between. This CDR3 has 14 amino acids.

The CDR3 coding sequence is TGTGCCACCAGCACCAGACGGAACACTGAAGCTTTCTTT. Encoded protein: CATSTRRNTEAFF. V is TRBV15 and J is TRBJ1-1; D is ambiguous. In germline, CDR1 is LNHNV, CDR2 YYDKDF (reference sequence). This CDR3 contains 13 residues. V lost 4 bases and J lost 1, with 7 bases in between.

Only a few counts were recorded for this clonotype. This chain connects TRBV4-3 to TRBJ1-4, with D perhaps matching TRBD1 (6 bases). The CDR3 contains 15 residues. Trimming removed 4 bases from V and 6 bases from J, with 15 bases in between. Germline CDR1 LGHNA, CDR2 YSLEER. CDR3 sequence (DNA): TGCGCCAGCAGCCGACAGGATCGTGGGGATGAAAAACTGTTTTTT. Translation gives CASSRQDRGDEKLFF.

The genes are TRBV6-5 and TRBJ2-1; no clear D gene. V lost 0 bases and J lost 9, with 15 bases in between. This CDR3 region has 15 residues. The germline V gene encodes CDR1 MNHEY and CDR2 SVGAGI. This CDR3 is CASSYSLVSPGEQFF. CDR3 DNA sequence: TGTGCCAGCAGTTACTCGCTCGTTTCTCCCGGTGAGCAGTTCTTC.

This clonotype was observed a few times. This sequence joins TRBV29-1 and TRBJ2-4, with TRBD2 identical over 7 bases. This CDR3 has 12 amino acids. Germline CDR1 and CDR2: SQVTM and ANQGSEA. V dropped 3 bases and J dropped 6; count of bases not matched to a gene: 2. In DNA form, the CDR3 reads TGCAGCGTTGAGGTAGCGGGAAACATTCAGTACTTC. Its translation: CSVEVAGNIQYF. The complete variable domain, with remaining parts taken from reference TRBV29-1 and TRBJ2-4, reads SAVISQKPSRDICQRGTSLTIQCQVDSQVTMMFWYRQQPGQSLTLIATANQGSEATYESGFVIDKFPISRPNLTFSTLTVSNMSPEDSSIYLCSVEVAGNIQYFGAGTRLSVL.

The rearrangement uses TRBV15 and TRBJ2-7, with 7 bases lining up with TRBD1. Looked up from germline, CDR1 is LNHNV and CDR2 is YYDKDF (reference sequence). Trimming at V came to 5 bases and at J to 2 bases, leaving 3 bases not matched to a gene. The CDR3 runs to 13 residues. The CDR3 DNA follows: TGTGCCACCAGCGCCGGGACAGCCTACGAGCAGTACTTC. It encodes CATSAGTAYEQYF.

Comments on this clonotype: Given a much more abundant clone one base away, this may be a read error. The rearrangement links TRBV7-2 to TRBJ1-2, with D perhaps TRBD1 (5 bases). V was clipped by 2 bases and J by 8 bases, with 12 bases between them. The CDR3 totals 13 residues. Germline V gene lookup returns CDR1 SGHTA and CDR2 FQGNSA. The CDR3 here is CTSSLQGLVGYTF. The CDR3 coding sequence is TGTACCAGCAGCTTACAGGGACTAGTGGGCTACACCTTC.

The CDR3 DNA reads TGTGCCAGCAGAACTAGTGGGCTCCCCTACAAGCAGTACTTC. It translates to CASRTSGLPYKQYF. The chain recombines TRBV7-2 with TRBJ2-5, with a weak D call TRBD2 (5 bases). The CDR3 covers 14 residues. V lost 6 bases, J lost 11 bases, and 22 bases lay in between. Germline CDR1 and CDR2: SGHTA and FQGNSA. Filled out from reference TRBV7-2 and TRBJ2-5, the complete variable domain reads GAGVSQSPSNKVTEKGKDVELRCDPISGHTALYWYRQSLGQGLEFLIYFQGNSAPDKSGLPSDRFSAERTGGSVSTLTIQRTQQEDSAVYLCASRTSGLPYKQYFGPGTRLLVL.

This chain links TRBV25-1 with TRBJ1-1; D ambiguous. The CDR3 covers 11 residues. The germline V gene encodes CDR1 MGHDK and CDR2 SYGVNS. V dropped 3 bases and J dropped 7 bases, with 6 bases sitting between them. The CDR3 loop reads CASSDYSEAFF. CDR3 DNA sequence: TGTGCCAGCAGTGACTACAGTGAAGCTTTCTTT.

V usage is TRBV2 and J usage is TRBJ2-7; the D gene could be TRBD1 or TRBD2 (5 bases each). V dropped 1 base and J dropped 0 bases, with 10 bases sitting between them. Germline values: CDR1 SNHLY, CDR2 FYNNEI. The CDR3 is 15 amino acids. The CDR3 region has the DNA TGTGCCAGCAGTGAAGGGTGGGGGACCTCCTACGAGCAGTACTTC. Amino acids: CASSEGWGTSYEQYF.

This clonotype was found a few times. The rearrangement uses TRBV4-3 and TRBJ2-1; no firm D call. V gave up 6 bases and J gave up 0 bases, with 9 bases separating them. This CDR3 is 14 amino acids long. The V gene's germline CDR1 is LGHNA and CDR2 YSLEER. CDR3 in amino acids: CASRAVGSYNEQFF. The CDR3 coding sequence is TGCGCCAGCAGGGCGGTTGGCTCCTACAATGAGCAGTTCTTC.

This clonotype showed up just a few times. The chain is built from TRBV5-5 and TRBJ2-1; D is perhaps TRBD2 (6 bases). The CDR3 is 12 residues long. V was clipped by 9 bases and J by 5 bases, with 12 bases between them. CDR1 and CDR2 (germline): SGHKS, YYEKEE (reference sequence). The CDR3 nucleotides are TGTGCCATGGGGACTCATGACAATGAGCAGTTCTTC. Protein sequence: CAMGTHDNEQFF. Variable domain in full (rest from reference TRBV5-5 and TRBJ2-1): DAGVTQSPTHLIKTRGQQVTLRCSPISGHKSVSWYQQVLGQGPQFIFQYYEKEERGRGNFPDRFSARQFPNYSSELNVNALLLGDSALYLCAMGTHDNEQFFGPGTRLTVL.

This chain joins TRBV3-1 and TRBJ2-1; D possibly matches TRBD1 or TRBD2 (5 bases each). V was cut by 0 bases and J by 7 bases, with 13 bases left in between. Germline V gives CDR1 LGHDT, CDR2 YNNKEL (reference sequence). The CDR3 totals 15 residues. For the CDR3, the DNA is TGTGCCAGCAGCCAAGACACCCTCTGGGGGAATGAGCAGTTCTTC. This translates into CASSQDTLWGNEQFF.

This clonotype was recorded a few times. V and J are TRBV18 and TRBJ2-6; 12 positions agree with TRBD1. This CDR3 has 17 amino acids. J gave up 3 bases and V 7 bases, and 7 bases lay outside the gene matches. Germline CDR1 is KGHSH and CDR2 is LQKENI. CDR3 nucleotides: TGTGCCAGCTTTACCGGGACAGGGGGCGTTGGGGCCAACGTCCTGACTTTC. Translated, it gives CASFTGTGGVGANVLTF.

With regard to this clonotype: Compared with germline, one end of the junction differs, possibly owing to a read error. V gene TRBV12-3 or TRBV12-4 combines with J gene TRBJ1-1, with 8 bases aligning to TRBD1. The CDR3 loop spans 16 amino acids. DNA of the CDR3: TGTGCCGGCAGTTTTAGGACAGGGAGCAGAAACACTGAAGCTTTCTTT. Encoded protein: CAGSFRTGSRNTEAFF.

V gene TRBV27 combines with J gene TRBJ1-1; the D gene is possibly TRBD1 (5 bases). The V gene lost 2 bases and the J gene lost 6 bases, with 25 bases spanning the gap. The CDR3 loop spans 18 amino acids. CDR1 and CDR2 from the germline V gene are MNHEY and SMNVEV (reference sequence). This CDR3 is CASSLRWGVGGPKSEAFF. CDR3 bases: TGTGCCAGCAGTTTACGGTGGGGGGTGGGGGGACCCAAGTCTGAAGCTTTCTTT.

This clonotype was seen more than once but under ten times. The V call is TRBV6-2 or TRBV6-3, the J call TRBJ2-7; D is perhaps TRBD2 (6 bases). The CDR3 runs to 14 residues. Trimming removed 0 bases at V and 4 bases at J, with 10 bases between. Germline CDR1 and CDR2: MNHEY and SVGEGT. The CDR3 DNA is TGTGCCAGCAGTTACTCGCGGGGAACGTACGAGCAGTACTTC. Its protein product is CASSYSRGTYEQYF.

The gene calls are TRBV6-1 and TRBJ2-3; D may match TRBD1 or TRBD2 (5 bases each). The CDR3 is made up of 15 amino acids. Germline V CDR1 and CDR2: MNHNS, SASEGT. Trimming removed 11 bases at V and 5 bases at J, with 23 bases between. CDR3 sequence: CAGATRGGFGDTQYF. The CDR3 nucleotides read TGTGCCGGGGCAACACGGGGTGGTTTCGGAGATACGCAGTATTTT.

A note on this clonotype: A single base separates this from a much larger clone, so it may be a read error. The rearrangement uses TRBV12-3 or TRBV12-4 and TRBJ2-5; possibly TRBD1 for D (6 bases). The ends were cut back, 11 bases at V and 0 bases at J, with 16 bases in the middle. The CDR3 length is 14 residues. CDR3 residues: CAGTLGTHQETQYF. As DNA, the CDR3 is TGTGCCGGCACTCTGGGGACACACCAAGAGACCCAGTACTTC.

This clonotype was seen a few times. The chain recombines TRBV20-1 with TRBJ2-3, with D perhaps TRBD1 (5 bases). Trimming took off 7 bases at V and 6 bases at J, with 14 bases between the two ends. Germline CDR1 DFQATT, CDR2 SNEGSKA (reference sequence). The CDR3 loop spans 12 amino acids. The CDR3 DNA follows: TGCAGTGGGCAGGGTCTCACGGATACGCAGTATTTT. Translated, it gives CSGQGLTDTQYF.

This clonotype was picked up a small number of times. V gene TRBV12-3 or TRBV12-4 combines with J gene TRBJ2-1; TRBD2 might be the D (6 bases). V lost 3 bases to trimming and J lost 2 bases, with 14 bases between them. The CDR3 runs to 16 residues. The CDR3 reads CASSFSGKTPYNEQFF. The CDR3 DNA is TGTGCCAGCAGTTTTAGCGGAAAGACACCCTACAATGAGCAGTTCTTC.

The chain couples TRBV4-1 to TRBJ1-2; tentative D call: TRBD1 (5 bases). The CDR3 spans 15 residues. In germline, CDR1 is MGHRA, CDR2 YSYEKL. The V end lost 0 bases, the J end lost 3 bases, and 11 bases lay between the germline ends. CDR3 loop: CASSQDALTDYGYTF. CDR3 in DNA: TGCGCCAGCAGCCAAGACGCTCTGACAGACTATGGCTACACCTTC.

In nucleotides, the CDR3 is TGTGCCTGGAGGGCACAGGGACAAGAGACCCAGTACTTC. It is translated as CAWRAQGQETQYF. The chain is built from TRBV30 and TRBJ2-5, with D possibly being TRBD1 (6 bases). V was cut by 3 bases and J by 2 bases, with 10 bases left in between. There are 13 residues in the CDR3. CDR1 GTSNPN and CDR2 SVGIG come from the germline V gene (reference sequence).